The clone carrying this T cell receptor (beta chain) has just one count. The data derive from a study of graft-versus-host responses after intestinal transplantation. Sequenced by immunoSEQ multiplex PCR; TCRdb stores in-frame clones only, minus some. Of some 7,100 clones in the sample, 95% to 98% are singletons; the top ten hold over 0.2%. The length of the CDR3 is 14 residues. Germline-derived CDR1 and CDR2 are WNHNN and SYGVQD (reference sequence). Trimming cost V 5 bases and J 7 bases, with 15 bases left between them. Specimen: PBMCs, collected 23 days after intestinal transplant. This sequence was found in a human patient who received an intestinal transplant, so some T cells may come from the graft donor. The gene calls are TRBV10-1 and TRBJ2-1; TRBD1 might be the D (6 bases). CDR3 sequence (DNA): TGCGCCAGCAGTCTGGCAGGGGCAATGAATGAGCAGTTCTTC. Its translation is CASSLAGAMNEQFF.